This paragraph reports one T cell receptor (beta chain). This record belongs to a study of blood T cell repertoires in COVID-19. About the study: The analysed material was cDNA or gDNA that came from T cells, B-cell-depleted T cells, or PBMCs.

The CDR3 covers 14 residues. Only in-frame clones appear in the TCRdb table, and some are missing; sequencing was by immunoSEQ multiplex PCR. The sample has hundreds of thousands of clones, around 85% seen once. The clonotype comes from a middle-aged man who had recovered from COVID-19. J is TRBJ1-1 and V is TRBV21-1; the table's D call TRBD1 went unverified against the DNA. TRBV21-1 is designated a pseudogene. The sequenced sample was PBMCs or T cells enriched from blood (not recorded which). CDR3 bases: TGTGCCAGCAGCAAGGACAGCATGGGGACTGAAGCTTTCTTT. Its protein is CASSKDSMGTEAFF.